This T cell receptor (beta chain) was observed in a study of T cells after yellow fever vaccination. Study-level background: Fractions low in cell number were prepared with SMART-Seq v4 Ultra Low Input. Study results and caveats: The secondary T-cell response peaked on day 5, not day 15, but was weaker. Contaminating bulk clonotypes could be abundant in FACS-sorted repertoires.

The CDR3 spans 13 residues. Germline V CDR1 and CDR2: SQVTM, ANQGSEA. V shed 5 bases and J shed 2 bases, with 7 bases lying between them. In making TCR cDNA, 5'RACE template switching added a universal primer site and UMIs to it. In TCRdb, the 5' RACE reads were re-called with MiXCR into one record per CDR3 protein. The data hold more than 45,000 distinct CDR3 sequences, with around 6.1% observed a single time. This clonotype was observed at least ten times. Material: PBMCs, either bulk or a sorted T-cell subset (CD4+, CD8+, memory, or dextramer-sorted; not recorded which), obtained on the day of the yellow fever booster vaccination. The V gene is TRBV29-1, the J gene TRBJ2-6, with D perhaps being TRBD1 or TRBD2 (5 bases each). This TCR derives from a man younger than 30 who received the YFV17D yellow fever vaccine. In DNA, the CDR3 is TGCAGCGTTTGGGGGACTGGGGCCAACGTCCTGACTTTC. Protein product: CSVWGTGANVLTF.